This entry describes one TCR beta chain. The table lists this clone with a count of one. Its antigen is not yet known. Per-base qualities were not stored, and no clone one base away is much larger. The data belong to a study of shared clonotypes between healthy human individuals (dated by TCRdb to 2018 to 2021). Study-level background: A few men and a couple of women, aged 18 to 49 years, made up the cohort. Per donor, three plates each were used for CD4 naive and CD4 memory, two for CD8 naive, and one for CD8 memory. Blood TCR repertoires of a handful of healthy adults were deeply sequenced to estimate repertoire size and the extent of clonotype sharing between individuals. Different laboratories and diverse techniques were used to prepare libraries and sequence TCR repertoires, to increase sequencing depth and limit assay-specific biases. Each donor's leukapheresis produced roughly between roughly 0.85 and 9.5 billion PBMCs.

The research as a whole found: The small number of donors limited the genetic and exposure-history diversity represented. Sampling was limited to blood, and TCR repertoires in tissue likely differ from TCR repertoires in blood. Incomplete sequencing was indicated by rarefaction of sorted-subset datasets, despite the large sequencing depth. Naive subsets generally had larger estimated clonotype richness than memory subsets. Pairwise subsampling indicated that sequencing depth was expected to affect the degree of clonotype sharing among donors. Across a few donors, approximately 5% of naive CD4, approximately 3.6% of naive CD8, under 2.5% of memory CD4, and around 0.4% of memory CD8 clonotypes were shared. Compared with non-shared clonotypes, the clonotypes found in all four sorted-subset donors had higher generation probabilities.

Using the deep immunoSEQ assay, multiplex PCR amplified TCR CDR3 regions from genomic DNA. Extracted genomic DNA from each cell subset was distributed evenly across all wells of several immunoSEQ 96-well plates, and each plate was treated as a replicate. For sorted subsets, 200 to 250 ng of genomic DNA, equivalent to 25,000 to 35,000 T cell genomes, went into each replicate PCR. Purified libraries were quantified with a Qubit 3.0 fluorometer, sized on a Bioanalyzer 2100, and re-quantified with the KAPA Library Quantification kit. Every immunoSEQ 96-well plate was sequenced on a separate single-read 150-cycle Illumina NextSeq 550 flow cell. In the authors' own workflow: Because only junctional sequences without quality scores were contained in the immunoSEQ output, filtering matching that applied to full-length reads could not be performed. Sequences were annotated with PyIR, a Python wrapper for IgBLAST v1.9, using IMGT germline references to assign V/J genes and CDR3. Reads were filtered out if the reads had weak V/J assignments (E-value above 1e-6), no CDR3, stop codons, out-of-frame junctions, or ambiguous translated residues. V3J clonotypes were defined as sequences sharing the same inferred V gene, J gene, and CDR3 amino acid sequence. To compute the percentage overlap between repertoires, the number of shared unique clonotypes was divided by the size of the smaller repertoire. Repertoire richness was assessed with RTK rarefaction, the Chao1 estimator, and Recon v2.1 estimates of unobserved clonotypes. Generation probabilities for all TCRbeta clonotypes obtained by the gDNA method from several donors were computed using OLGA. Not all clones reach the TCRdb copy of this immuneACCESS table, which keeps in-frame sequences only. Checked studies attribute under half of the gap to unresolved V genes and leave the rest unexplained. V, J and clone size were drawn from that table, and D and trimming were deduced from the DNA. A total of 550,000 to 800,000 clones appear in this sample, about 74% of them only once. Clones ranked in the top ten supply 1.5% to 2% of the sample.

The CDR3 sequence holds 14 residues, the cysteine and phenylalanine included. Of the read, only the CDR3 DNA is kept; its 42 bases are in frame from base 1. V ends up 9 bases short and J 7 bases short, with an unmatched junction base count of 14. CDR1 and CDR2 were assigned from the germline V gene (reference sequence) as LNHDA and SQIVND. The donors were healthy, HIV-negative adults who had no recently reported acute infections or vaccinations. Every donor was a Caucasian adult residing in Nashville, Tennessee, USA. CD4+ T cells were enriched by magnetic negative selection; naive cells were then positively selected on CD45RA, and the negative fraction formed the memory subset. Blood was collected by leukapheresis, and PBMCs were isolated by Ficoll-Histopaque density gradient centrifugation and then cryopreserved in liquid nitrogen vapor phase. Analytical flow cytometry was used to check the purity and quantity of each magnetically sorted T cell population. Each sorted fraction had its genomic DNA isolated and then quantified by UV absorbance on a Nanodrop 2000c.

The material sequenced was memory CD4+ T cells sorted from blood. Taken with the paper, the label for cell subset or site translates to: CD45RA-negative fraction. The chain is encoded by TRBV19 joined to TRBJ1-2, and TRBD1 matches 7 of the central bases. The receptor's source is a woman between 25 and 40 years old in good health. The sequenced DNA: TGTGCCAGCTACCGACAGGGACCCTCGGGTGGCTACACCTTC. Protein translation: CASYRQGPSGGYTF.